The source of this TCR beta chain is a study of OX40 agonist ivuxolimab in advanced cancers. Study context: Ivuxolimab, which patients received intravenously every 2 weeks, was dosed at 0.01 to 10 mg/kg.

General study points: In general, CD8+ T cells held more expanded clones than CD4+ did, on average. Among the nonresponders, some also had low normalized T-cell clonal expansion.

The repertoire was sequenced with immunoSEQ multiplex PCR; TCRdb's copy has only in-frame clones and lacks some. The table records some 79,000 clones, 90% to 95% of them present only once. CDR3 length equals 12 residues. V was trimmed by 6 bases and J by 6 bases, leaving 12 bases between them. Germline CDR1 reads SQVTM; CDR2 reads ANQGSEA. The sampling schedule covered blood at baseline, cycle 4 day 1, and cycle 7 day 1. With respect to this clone: What it recognizes is unknown. In the same sample, other DNA sequences code for this CDR3.

Sequences were derived from CD4+ or CD8+ T cells sorted from blood, sampled in a trial of the OX40 agonist ivuxolimab. This TCR derives from an adult with an advanced solid tumor such as melanoma, head and neck, liver or kidney cancer. The chain joins TRBV29-1 to TRBJ1-5; a weak D match, TRBD1 (6 bases). In DNA form, the CDR3 reads TGCAGCGTGAGGACAGAGGGTCAGCCCCAGCATTTT. Its translation: CSVRTEGQPQHF. Full variable domain (missing parts from reference TRBV29-1 and TRBJ1-5): SAVISQKPSRDICQRGTSLTIQCQVDSQVTMMFWYRQQPGQSLTLIATANQGSEATYESGFVIDKFPISRPNLTFSTLTVSNMSPEDSSIYLCSVRTEGQPQHFGDGTRLSIL.